This entry concerns a single T cell receptor beta chain. This likely traces to a read error, being one base from a far larger clone. Distinct nucleotide sequences in the sample also encode this CDR3. The data were taken from a study of shared clonotypes between healthy human individuals. Study overall: Samples came from two female and a few male donors aged 18 to 49.

Unsorted samples, those not sorted, used approximately 100 million PBMCs for genomic DNA. The germline CDR1 and CDR2 sequences are MGHRA and YSYEKL. The CDR3 has 14 amino acids. Unsorted PBMC DNA underwent sequencing on ten immunoSEQ deep assay plates. Sequencing used immunoSEQ multiplex PCR; TCRdb keeps in-frame clones, though not all of them. The top ten clones hold under 15% of a sample with approximately 500,000 clones, about 80% of them seen once. The rearrangement uses TRBV4-1 and TRBJ1-2; 7 bases match TRBD1. The sequence came from a middle-aged woman in good health. Some clones in this sample may be carry-over from other donors' samples. The sample taken for sequencing was PBMCs. CDR3 residues: CASSQDRVGYGYTF. The CDR3, as DNA: TGCGCTAGCAGCCAAGACAGGGTGGGCTATGGCTACACCTTC.